One T cell receptor (beta chain) is described in this entry. These data are taken from a study of T cell changes during pregnancy in multiple sclerosis. Clones were sequenced by immunoSEQ multiplex PCR, and TCRdb holds only the in-frame ones, with some missing. The sample has 30,000 to 50,000 clones, 90% to 95% seen once. This CDR3 has 13 residues. Germline CDR1 reads MNHEY; CDR2 reads SMNVEV (reference sequence). Between the trimmed V and J ends, which lost 4 bases and 5 bases, there was a span of 11 bases. Here the sequenced sample was CD4+ T cells from peripheral blood mononuclear cells, taken after pregnancy. This receptor was taken from a female donor with multiple sclerosis, enrolled in a pregnancy study. This chain uses TRBV27 with TRBJ1-2; D is uncertain. The chain's CDR3 is CASSSSPGYGYTF. CDR3 coding DNA: TGTGCCAGCAGTTCGTCCCCGGGGTATGGCTACACCTTC.